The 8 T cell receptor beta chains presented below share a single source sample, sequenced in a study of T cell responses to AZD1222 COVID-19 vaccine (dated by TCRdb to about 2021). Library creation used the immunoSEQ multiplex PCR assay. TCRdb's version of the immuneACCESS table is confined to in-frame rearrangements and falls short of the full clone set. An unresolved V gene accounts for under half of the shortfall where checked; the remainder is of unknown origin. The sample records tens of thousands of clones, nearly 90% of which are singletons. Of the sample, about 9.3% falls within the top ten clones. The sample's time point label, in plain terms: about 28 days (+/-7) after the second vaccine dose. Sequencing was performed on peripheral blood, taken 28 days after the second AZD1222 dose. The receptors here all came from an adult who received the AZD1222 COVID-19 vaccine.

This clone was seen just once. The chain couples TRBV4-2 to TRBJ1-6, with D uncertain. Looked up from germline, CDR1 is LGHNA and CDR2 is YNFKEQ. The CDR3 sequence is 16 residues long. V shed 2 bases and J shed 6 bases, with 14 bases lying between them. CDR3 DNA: TGTGCCAGCAGCCAACACCACCGGGTCCTTAATTCACCCCTCCACTTT. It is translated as CASSQHHRVLNSPLHF.

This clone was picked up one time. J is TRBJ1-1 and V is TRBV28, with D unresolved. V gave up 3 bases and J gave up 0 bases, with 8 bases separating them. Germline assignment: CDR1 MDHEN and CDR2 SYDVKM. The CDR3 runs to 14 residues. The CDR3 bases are TGTGCCAGCAGTTTTTCGGGAATGAACACTGAAGCTTTCTTT. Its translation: CASSFSGMNTEAFF.

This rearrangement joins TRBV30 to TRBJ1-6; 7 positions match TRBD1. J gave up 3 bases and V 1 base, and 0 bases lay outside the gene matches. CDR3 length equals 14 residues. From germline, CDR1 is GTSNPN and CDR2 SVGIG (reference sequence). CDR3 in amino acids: CAWSGQGYNSPLHF. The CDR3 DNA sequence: TGTGCCTGGAGTGGACAGGGCTATAATTCACCCCTCCACTTT.

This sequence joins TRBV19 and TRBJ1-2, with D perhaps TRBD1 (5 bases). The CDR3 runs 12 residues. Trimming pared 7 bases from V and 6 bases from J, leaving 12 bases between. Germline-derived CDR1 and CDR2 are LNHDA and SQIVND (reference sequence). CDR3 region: CASMPDRNGYTF. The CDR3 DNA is TGTGCCAGTATGCCCGACAGAAATGGCTACACCTTC.

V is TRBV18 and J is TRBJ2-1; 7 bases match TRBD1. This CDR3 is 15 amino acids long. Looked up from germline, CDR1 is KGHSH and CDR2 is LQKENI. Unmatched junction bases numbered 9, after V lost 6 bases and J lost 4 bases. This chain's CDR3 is CASSPEDRLYNEQFF. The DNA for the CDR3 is TGTGCCAGCTCCCCCGAGGACAGGCTGTACAATGAGCAGTTCTTC.

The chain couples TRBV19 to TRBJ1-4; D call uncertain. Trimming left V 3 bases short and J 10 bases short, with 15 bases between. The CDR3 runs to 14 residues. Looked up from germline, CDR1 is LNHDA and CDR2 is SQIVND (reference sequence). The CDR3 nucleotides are TGTGCCAGTAGTATTTTGGGAATACCTGGAAAACTGTTTTTT. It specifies CASSILGIPGKLFF.

CDR3 loop: CASSQENSRRDLEAFF. The CDR3 DNA sequence: TGCGCCAGCAGCCAAGAAAATTCACGCAGGGACCTTGAAGCTTTCTTT. The rearrangement joins TRBV4-3 to TRBJ1-1, with a weak D call TRBD1 (5 bases). There are 16 residues in the CDR3. Germline assignment: CDR1 LGHNA and CDR2 YSLEER. The germline V and J ends were trimmed by 0 bases and 7 bases, with 18 bases remaining between them.

CDR3 sequence (DNA): TGTGCCAGCAGCTTAGTGCAGGTCTATAGCAATCAGCCCCAGCATTTT. This codes for CASSLVQVYSNQPQHF. V usage is TRBV7-2 and J usage is TRBJ1-5, with unresolved D. CDR3 length equals 16 residues. CDR1 and CDR2 (germline): SGHTA, FQGNSA. V was clipped by 1 base and J by 0 bases, with 10 bases between them.